Below are 22 T cell receptor beta chains sequenced from a single sample in a study of OX40 agonist ivuxolimab in advanced cancers. TCRdb keeps only in-frame clones here, not all; method: immunoSEQ multiplex PCR. The sample has approximately 35,000 clones; 74% are singletons. This material consisted of CD4+ or CD8+ T cells sorted from blood, taken in a trial of the OX40 agonist ivuxolimab. The receptors were gathered from an adult with an advanced solid tumor such as melanoma, head and neck, liver or kidney cancer.

J is TRBJ1-6 and V is TRBV5-1; D may be TRBD1 (6 bases). CDR1 is SGHRS, CDR2 YFSETQ, per germline. V lost 5 bases and J lost 7, with 13 bases in between. The CDR3 contains 14 residues. This chain's CDR3 is CASRVDRPNSPLHF. CDR3 bases: TGCGCCAGCAGAGTAGACAGGCCCAATTCACCCCTCCACTTT.

The V call is TRBV2, the J call TRBJ1-3; D remains ambiguous. The germline V gene encodes CDR1 SNHLY and CDR2 FYNNEI. V lost 1 base, J lost 2 bases, and 9 bases lay in between. There are 15 residues in the CDR3. This chain's CDR3 is CASSEGPAPGNTIYF. The CDR3 nucleotides read TGTGCCAGCAGTGAAGGGCCCGCTCCTGGAAACACCATATATTTT.

The chain recombines TRBV5-1 with TRBJ2-5; 9 bases agree with TRBD1. CDR1 and CDR2 (germline): SGHRS, YFSETQ. The CDR3 totals 15 residues. The V segment lost 2 bases and the J segment 5 bases; nucleotides outside the gene matches: 7. The CDR3 reads CASSFSGTGLETQYF. In nucleotides, the CDR3 is TGCGCCAGCAGCTTCTCCGGGACAGGGTTGGAGACCCAGTACTTC. Full variable domain (rest looked up from reference TRBV5-1 and TRBJ2-5): KAGVTQTPRYLIKTRGQQVTLSCSPISGHRSVSWYQQTPGQGLQFLFEYFSETQRNKGNFPGRFSGRQFSNSRSEMNVSTLELGDSALYLCASSFSGTGLETQYFGPGTRLLVL.

V is TRBV7-9 and J is TRBJ2-1; D is ambiguous. The CDR3 is made up of 14 amino acids. Per germline, CDR1 SEHNR and CDR2 FQNEAQ (reference sequence). Between the trimmed V and J ends, which lost 2 bases and 9 bases, there was a span of 14 bases. This CDR3 reads CASSLLSLMSEQFF. CDR3 DNA: TGTGCCAGCAGCTTATTAAGCCTGATGAGTGAGCAGTTCTTC.

The chain recombines TRBV5-8 with TRBJ1-1; D may be TRBD1 (5 bases). Germline V gene sequence: CDR1 SGHTS, CDR2 YDEGEE. The V and J ends lost 6 bases and 1 base respectively, with 16 bases between them. This CDR3 comprises 15 residues. The CDR3 nucleotides are TGTGCCAGCACCCCTAGGGCAGGGAGGAACACTGAAGCTTTCTTT. Protein: CASTPRAGRNTEAFF.

The chain is built from TRBV7-2 and TRBJ1-2; the D gene is possibly TRBD1 (6 bases). The CDR3 spans 15 residues. With 2 bases removed from V and 2 bases from J, the gap between germline ends came to 12 bases. Germline V gives CDR1 SGHTA, CDR2 FQGNSA. This chain's CDR3 is CASSLIGGSNYGYTF. The CDR3 nucleotides read TGTGCCAGCAGCTTAATCGGGGGCAGCAACTATGGCTACACCTTC.

This chain uses TRBV28 with TRBJ1-5; 10 bases match TRBD1. Germline CDR1 and CDR2: MDHEN and SYDVKM. J was trimmed by 0 bases and V by 6 bases; bases with no gene match: 8. The CDR3 is 17 amino acids. The CDR3 reads CASSSGTGVLSNQPQHF. The CDR3 DNA reads as TGTGCCAGCAGCAGCGGGACAGGGGTTCTTAGCAATCAGCCCCAGCATTTT.

This chain links TRBV5-1 with TRBJ2-3, with 8 bases matching TRBD1. V lost 4 bases, J lost 3 bases, and 4 bases stayed unmatched. The CDR3 sequence is 14 residues long. Germline values: CDR1 SGHRS, CDR2 YFSETQ. CDR3 nucleotide sequence: TGCGCCAGCAGCCTGAGACAGGGGACAGATACGCAGTATTTT. Its translation: CASSLRQGTDTQYF. The full variable domain, completed using reference TRBV5-1 and TRBJ2-3, is KAGVTQTPRYLIKTRGQQVTLSCSPISGHRSVSWYQQTPGQGLQFLFEYFSETQRNKGNFPGRFSGRQFSNSRSEMNVSTLELGDSALYLCASSLRQGTDTQYFGPGTRLTVL.

The genes are TRBV25-1 and TRBJ2-7; D unclear. Between the trimmed V and J ends, which lost 5 bases and 3 bases, there was a span of 11 bases. Per the germline V gene, CDR1 is MGHDK and CDR2 is SYGVNS. There are 13 residues in the CDR3. CDR3: CASSRRPRYEQYF. DNA for the CDR3: TGTGCCAGCAGTCGGCGGCCCCGCTACGAGCAGTACTTC.

The gene calls are TRBV9 and TRBJ2-3, with a weak D call TRBD2 (6 bases). Trimming shortened V by 4 bases and J by 4 bases, and 19 bases separated the two germline ends. The CDR3 extends over 16 amino acids. The V gene's germline CDR1 is SGDLS and CDR2 YYNGEE. This CDR3 is CASSNLLARTADTQYF. As DNA, the CDR3 is TGTGCCAGCAGCAACCTACTAGCAAGGACCGCAGATACGCAGTATTTT.

CDR3 amino acids: CASSQHIGTEAFF. CDR3 bases: TGTGCCAGCAGCCAACACATAGGGACTGAAGCTTTCTTT. The chain uses TRBV6-5 and TRBJ1-1; D is unresolved. V lost 6 bases and J lost 5, with 13 bases in between. This CDR3 comprises 13 residues. Germline CDR1 and CDR2: MNHEY and SVGAGI.

This clone was counted at least ten times. The chain has TRBV5-1 and TRBJ2-1; 7 nucleotides match TRBD1. The CDR3 is 17 amino acids. V dropped 0 bases and J dropped 0; count of bases not matched to a gene: 6. Germline CDR1 and CDR2: SGHRS and YFSETQ. The CDR3 nucleotides read TGCGCCAGCAGCTTGGGGGGACAGTTGGGCTCCTACAATGAGCAGTTCTTC. This translates into CASSLGGQLGSYNEQFF.

The rearrangement joins TRBV10-3 to TRBJ2-5; D is perhaps TRBD1 or TRBD2 (5 bases each). This CDR3 has 14 amino acids. Germline CDR1 and CDR2: ENHRY and SYGVKD. Trimming removed 7 bases at V and 1 base at J, with 13 bases between. The CDR3 nucleotides are TGTGCCATCAAAGCGGCAGGGTCCCAAGAGACCCAGTACTTC. Protein sequence: CAIKAAGSQETQYF.

The rearrangement joins TRBV10-3 to TRBJ1-5; tentatively, D is TRBD1 (5 bases). Germline values: CDR1 ENHRY, CDR2 SYGVKD. The V end lost 0 bases, the J end lost 4 bases, and 13 bases lay between the germline ends. This CDR3 region has 16 residues. CDR3 bases: TGTGCCATCAGTGAGTCAGCTTACAGGTCAAATCAGCCCCAGCATTTT. It is translated as CAISESAYRSNQPQHF.

This chain connects TRBV10-1 to TRBJ2-5; maybe TRBD2 (5 bases). The CDR3 totals 12 residues. V was pared by 4 bases and J by 5 bases, with 8 bases between. The germline gives CDR1 WNHNN, CDR2 SYGVQD (reference sequence). The CDR3 sequence is CASSAGSETQYF. CDR3 nucleotide sequence: TGCGCCAGCAGTGCGGGGTCTGAGACCCAGTACTTC.

J is TRBJ2-3 and V is TRBV10-3; D gene ambiguous. This CDR3 has 13 residues. V lost 1 base and J lost 2, with 4 bases in between. Germline V gene lookup returns CDR1 ENHRY and CDR2 SYGVKD. The CDR3 loop is CAISEYSTDTQYF. The CDR3 coding sequence is TGTGCCATCAGTGAGTACTCCACAGATACGCAGTATTTT.

This clone was observed a few times. The DNA for the CDR3 is TGTGCCAGCAGTGGTAGATCAGGGGGCACAGATACGCAGTATTTT. It encodes CASSGRSGGTDTQYF. The chain joins TRBV6-1 to TRBJ2-3; D might be TRBD1 (6 bases). The V end was cut by 4 bases, the J end by 1 base, with 12 bases between. CDR3 length: 15 residues. Germline V CDR1 and CDR2: MNHNS, SASEGT.

This chain links TRBV28 with TRBJ1-2; D call uncertain. The germline V and J ends were trimmed by 6 bases and 5 bases, with 25 bases remaining between them. Germline assignment: CDR1 MDHEN and CDR2 SYDVKM. The CDR3 has 17 residues. For the CDR3, the DNA is TGTGCCAGCAGCCGCCCCGGGAGCGCAGCGGGTCAGTATGGCTACACCTTC. Translating it yields CASSRPGSAAGQYGYTF.

This CDR3 is CASSLGGANQPQHF. The CDR3 DNA sequence: TGTGCCAGCAGCTTGGGGGGGGCTAATCAGCCCCAGCATTTT. This rearrangement joins TRBV5-4 to TRBJ1-5, with a weak D call TRBD1 (6 bases). The germline CDR1 and CDR2 sequences are SGHNT and YYREEE (reference sequence). The CDR3 has 14 amino acids. V shed 0 bases and J shed 4 bases, with 8 bases lying between them.

V is TRBV19 and J is TRBJ1-1, with a weak D call TRBD1 (5 bases). The CDR3 is 15 residues long. Germline CDR1 is LNHDA and CDR2 is SQIVND (reference sequence). Trimming left V 0 bases short and J 1 base short, with 9 bases between. In nucleotides, the CDR3 is TGTGCCAGTAGTATAGAGGGACGGGGGAACACTGAAGCTTTCTTT. Its translation: CASSIEGRGNTEAFF.

This chain links TRBV19 with TRBJ1-4; D not resolved. CDR1 and CDR2 from the germline V gene are LNHDA and SQIVND (reference sequence). This CDR3 has 13 residues. Trimming took off 4 bases at V and 5 bases at J, with 8 bases between the two ends. CDR3 sequence reads: CASSTTGNEKLFF. CDR3 coding DNA: TGTGCCAGTAGTACGACGGGGAATGAAAAACTGTTTTTT.

The chain employs TRBV7-7 and TRBJ2-5; D tentatively reads TRBD1 or TRBD2 (5 bases each). Germline CDR1 and CDR2: SSHAT and FNYEAQ (reference sequence). The CDR3 totals 17 residues. The V and J ends lost 5 bases and 7 bases respectively, with 26 bases between them. In DNA, the CDR3 is TGTGCCAGCAGCCCCGGACGGTTGTCAGGGACGGCAGGGACCCAGTACTTC. This sequence encodes CASSPGRLSGTAGTQYF.